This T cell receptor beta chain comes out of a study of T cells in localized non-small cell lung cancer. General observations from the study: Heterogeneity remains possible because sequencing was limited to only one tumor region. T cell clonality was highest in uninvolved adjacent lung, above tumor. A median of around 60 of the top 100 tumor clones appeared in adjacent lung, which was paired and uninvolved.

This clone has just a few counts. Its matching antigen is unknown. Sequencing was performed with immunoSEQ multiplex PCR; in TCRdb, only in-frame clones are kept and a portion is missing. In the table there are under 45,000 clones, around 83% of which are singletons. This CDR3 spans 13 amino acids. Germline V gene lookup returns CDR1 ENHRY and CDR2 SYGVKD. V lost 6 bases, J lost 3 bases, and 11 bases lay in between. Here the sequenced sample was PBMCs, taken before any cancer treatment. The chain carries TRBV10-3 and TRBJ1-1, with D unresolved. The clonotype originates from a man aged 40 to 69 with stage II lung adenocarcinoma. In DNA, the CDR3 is TGTGCCATCAGGGCTGTTAAGGACACTGAAGCTTTCTTT. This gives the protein CAIRAVKDTEAFF.